The 12 T cell receptor beta chains below were found in one sample sequenced in a study of blood T cell repertoires in COVID-19. Here immunoSEQ multiplex PCR was the method, and the copy in TCRdb shows in-frame clones only, minus some. The table shows 50,000 to 70,000 clones, with more than 75% occurring only once. Sample: peripheral blood. Source of these receptors: a man aged 45-60 years with active or convalescent COVID-19.

This clone was seen more than once but under ten times. This rearrangement joins TRBV7-2 to TRBJ1-5, with unresolved D. The V and J ends lost 1 base and 7 bases respectively, with 11 bases between them. The CDR3 runs to 14 residues. The V gene's germline CDR1 is SGHTA and CDR2 FQGNSA. The CDR3 sequence is CASSLDGYRQPQHF. The CDR3 nucleotides are TGTGCCAGCAGCTTAGACGGGTATCGGCAGCCCCAGCATTTT.

The chain links TRBV9 to TRBJ2-3, with 7 positions matching TRBD1. Trimming took 3 bases from V and 0 from J; bases not matched to a gene: 1. CDR1 is SGDLS, CDR2 YYNGEE, per germline. The CDR3 has 14 residues. In DNA form, the CDR3 reads TGTGCCAGCAGCGCGACAGGGAGCACAGATACGCAGTATTTT. Its protein product is CASSATGSTDTQYF.

The chain uses TRBV21-1 and TRBJ1-1; the table's D call TRBD1 went unverified against the DNA. TRBV21-1 is tagged as a pseudogene. The CDR3 has 14 residues. This CDR3 is CASSKEDKNTEAFF. The DNA for the CDR3 is TGTGCCAGCAGCAAAGAGGACAAAAACACTGAAGCTTTCTTT.

This clone appeared a few times. The chain recombines TRBV6-5 with TRBJ1-6, with a possible D match to TRBD1 (6 bases). Germline-derived CDR1 and CDR2 are MNHEY and SVGAGI. Trimming stripped 4 bases from V and 8 bases from J, with 15 bases between. This CDR3 region has 15 residues. The CDR3 DNA follows: TGTGCCAGCAGTTCCACAGGGTCGGCCTATTCACCCCTCCACTTT. Protein sequence: CASSSTGSAYSPLHF.

The chain recombines TRBV11-3 with TRBJ1-3; 8 nucleotides match TRBD1. V was pared by 5 bases and J by 0 bases, with 3 bases of the junction left unmatched. Germline-derived CDR1 and CDR2 are SGHNT and YENEEA. CDR3 length equals 15 residues. The CDR3 DNA reads as TGTGCCAGCAGCATTACAGGGGGCTCTGGAAACACCATATATTTT. It specifies CASSITGGSGNTIYF.

This chain uses TRBV10-2 with TRBJ2-1; 9 bases agree with TRBD2. Losses at the gene ends were 9 bases for V and 3 bases for J; bases not matched to a gene: 6. The CDR3 consists of 14 residues. The V gene's germline CDR1 is WSHSY and CDR2 SAAADI. CDR3 nucleotide sequence: TGCGCCAGTAGATTAGCGGGAGACTACAATGAGCAGTTCTTC. Its translation is CASRLAGDYNEQFF.

The V gene is TRBV6-2 or TRBV6-3, the J gene TRBJ2-2, with 14 bases fitting TRBD2. Losses at the gene ends were 2 bases for V and 2 bases for J; bases not matched to a gene: 13. The CDR3 runs to 21 residues. CDR1 and CDR2 (germline): MNHEY, SVGEGT. In DNA form, the CDR3 reads TGTGCCAGCAGTTACCGGCCCCCGGGACTAGCGGGGGCCCTAAACACCGGGGAGCTGTTTTTT. Translation: CASSYRPPGLAGALNTGELFF.

This clone was counted a few times. The V call is TRBV6-2 or TRBV6-3, the J call TRBJ2-1, with D possibly TRBD2 on 6 matching bases. V lost 6 bases and J 10 bases, leaving 25 bases between the germline ends. CDR3 length: 16 residues. Looked up from germline, CDR1 is MNHEY and CDR2 is SVGEGT. This CDR3 reads CASSGPRGGAAREQFF. DNA for the CDR3: TGTGCCAGCAGCGGTCCCCGGGGCGGGGCCGCCAGGGAGCAGTTCTTC.

This chain uses TRBV7-2 with TRBJ2-5; tentatively, D is TRBD2 (6 bases). V lost 4 bases and J lost 2, with 11 bases in between. Germline V gives CDR1 SGHTA, CDR2 FQGNSA. The length of the CDR3 is 14 residues. The CDR3 loop is CASSSWGVQETQYF. As DNA, the CDR3 is TGTGCCAGCAGCTCCTGGGGGGTACAAGAGACCCAGTACTTC.

The chain employs TRBV19 and TRBJ2-3; 11 bases align to TRBD2. With V trimmed by 0 bases and J by 6 bases, 5 bases remained unmatched. The CDR3 loop spans 16 amino acids. Germline CDR1 and CDR2: LNHDA and SQIVND (reference sequence). The CDR3 sequence: CASSIETSGTWDTQYF. Here the CDR3 DNA reads TGTGCCAGTAGTATAGAGACTAGCGGGACCTGGGATACGCAGTATTTT.

This clone has just a few counts. The genes are TRBV27 and TRBJ2-3, with 7 bases aligning to TRBD1. Germline trimming cut 2 bases from V and 3 bases from J; bases unmatched to any gene: 2. The CDR3 spans 14 residues. Looked up from germline, CDR1 is MNHEY and CDR2 is SMNVEV (reference sequence). CDR3 protein: CASSLDRVTDTQYF. DNA of the CDR3: TGTGCCAGCAGTTTAGACAGGGTGACAGATACGCAGTATTTT.

The CDR3 bases are TGTGCCAGCTCACCAGAGATCGCTCAGGGCCTCTATGGCTACACCTTC. Translated: CASSPEIAQGLYGYTF. The rearrangement joins TRBV18 to TRBJ1-2, with D perhaps TRBD1 (5 bases). The CDR3 consists of 16 residues. Germline-derived CDR1 and CDR2 are KGHSH and LQKENI. V lost 2 bases, J lost 4 bases, and 17 bases lay in between.